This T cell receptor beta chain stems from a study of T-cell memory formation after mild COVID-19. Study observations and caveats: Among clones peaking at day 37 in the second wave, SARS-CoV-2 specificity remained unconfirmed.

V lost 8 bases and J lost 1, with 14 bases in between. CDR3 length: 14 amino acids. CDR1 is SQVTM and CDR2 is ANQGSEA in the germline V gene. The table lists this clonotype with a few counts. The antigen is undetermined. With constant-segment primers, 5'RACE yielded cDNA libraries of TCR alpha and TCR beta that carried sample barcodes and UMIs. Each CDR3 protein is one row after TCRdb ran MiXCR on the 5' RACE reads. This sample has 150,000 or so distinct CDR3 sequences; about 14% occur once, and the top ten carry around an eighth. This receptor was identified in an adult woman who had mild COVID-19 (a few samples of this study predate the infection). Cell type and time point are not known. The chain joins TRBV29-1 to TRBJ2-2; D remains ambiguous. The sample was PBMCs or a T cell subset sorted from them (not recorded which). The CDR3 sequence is CSTSEKRNTGELFF. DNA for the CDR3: TGCAGCACCTCGGAAAAGCGGAACACCGGGGAGCTGTTTTTT.